Listed below are T cell receptor beta chains from one sample, sequenced in a study of cytomegalovirus exposure and HLA in healthy donors. Profiling relied on immunoSEQ multiplex PCR, and the TCRdb table lists in-frame clones only, not all of them. The repertoire holds about 150,000 clones, with roughly 83% as singletons. The sample taken for sequencing was PBMCs. The receptor source for this set is a woman aged 18 to 35 in good health and CMV-seronegative. CDR3s include the opening cysteine and the closing phenylalanine or tryptophan. A D gene is named only where the DNA matches it firmly. Clone sizes are given selectively: once, few, many, or a class where the clone is expanded.

TRBV18	TRBJ2-1	15	.	.	TGTGCCAGCTCACCAAATCATTCAGGGGTCAATGAGCAGTTCTTC	CASSPNHSGVNEQFF
TRBV19	TRBJ1-1	11	.	.	TGTGCCAGTTTGCAGGGGACTGAAGCTTTCTTT	CASLQGTEAFF
TRBV10-3	TRBJ1-4	13	.	once	TGTGCCATCCGGGGTGCAACTAATGAAAAACTGTTTTTT	CAIRGATNEKLFF
TRBV5-1	TRBJ1-6	13	.	few	TGCGCCAGCAGCTTGGACAGTAATTCACCCCTCCACTTT	CASSLDSNSPLHF
TRBV5-1	TRBJ2-3	19	.	once	TGCGCCAGCAGCTTGGCCCGAGAAACAGTCAGCAGCCGCACAGATACGCAGTATTTT	CASSLARETVSSRTDTQYF
TRBV6-5	TRBJ1-2	14	TRBD1	.	TGTGCCAGCAGCCGCTCGGGACAGTTCTATGGCTACACCTTC	CASSRSGQFYGYTF
TRBV12-5	TRBJ1-5	14	.	few	TGTGCTAGTGGCCCAGGACATGATAATCAGCCCCAGCATTTT	CASGPGHDNQPQHF
TRBV19	TRBJ1-2	13	.	.	TGTGCCAGTAAGGAAAGCGCAAACTATGGCTACACCTTC	CASKESANYGYTF
TRBV7-3	TRBJ2-1	15	.	.	TGTGCCAGCAGCTTAAGTGGGACTTCTCCCAATGAGCAGTTCTTC	CASSLSGTSPNEQFF
TRBV5-4	TRBJ2-3	15	TRBD2	.	TGTGCCAGCAGCCCCCGCAGCGGGGGCACAGATACGCAGTATTTT	CASSPRSGGTDTQYF
TRBV4-1	TRBJ1-4	15	.	.	TGCGCCAGCAGCGAGACCGGACAGTACAATGAAAAACTGTTTTTT	CASSETGQYNEKLFF
TRBV6-7	TRBJ1-2	15	TRBD1	.	TGTGCCAGCAGTTACCACAGGGGGTCTTATTATGGCTACACCTTC	CASSYHRGSYYGYTF
TRBV19	TRBJ1-5	14	.	once	TGTGCCAGTAAACCCGTCACAGGAAATCAGCCCCAGCATTTT	CASKPVTGNQPQHF
TRBV5-5	TRBJ1-5	17	TRBD1	.	TGTGCCAGCAGCCTGGGACAGGGGGTTTATAGCAATCAGCCCCAGCATTTT	CASSLGQGVYSNQPQHF
TRBV11-2	TRBJ2-3	18	.	.	TGTGCCAGCAGCTTTAAGGGCGGGGCGGTGGCTAGCACAGATACGCAGTATTTT	CASSFKGGAVASTDTQYF
TRBV11-2	TRBJ1-1	9	.	.	TGTGCCATTAATTCTGTAGCTTTCTTT	CAINSVAFF
TRBV5-6	TRBJ1-1	14	.	.	TGTGCCAGCAGCTTTGGGGGGGGGAACACTGAAGCTTTCTTT	CASSFGGGNTEAFF
TRBV7-9	TRBJ1-1	15	.	.	TGTGCCAGCAGCTCACTAGGGTCAAGGGACACTGAAGCTTTCTTT	CASSSLGSRDTEAFF
TRBV5-6	TRBJ2-1	14	TRBD1	.	TGTGCCAGCAGCCAGGGACAGCGATACAATGAGCAGTTCTTC	CASSQGQRYNEQFF
TRBV5-1	TRBJ1-1	15	.	few	TGCGCCAGCAGCTCACACGGGGGGGGGTCCACTGAAGCTTTCTTT	CASSSHGGGSTEAFF
TRBV25-1	TRBJ1-1	12	.	.	TGTGCCAGCAGTGATCCGGGGTTAGAAGCTTTCTTT	CASSDPGLEAFF
TRBV6-5	TRBJ1-2	12	.	.	TGTGCCAGCAGTTCGACAGGCGATGGCTACACCTTC	CASSSTGDGYTF
TRBV7-9	TRBJ2-3	13	.	.	TGTGCCAGCAGCCAGCGGGACAGGGATACGCAGTATTTT	CASSQRDRDTQYF
TRBV28	TRBJ1-5	15	.	.	TGTGCCACCACTCGCAAGCTCAGGGTAGAGCAGCCCCAGCATTTT	CATTRKLRVEQPQHF
TRBV7-9	TRBJ1-1	15	.	.	TGTGCCAGCAGCTTAGGGGGGCGCTTCGGGACTGAAGCTTTCTTT	CASSLGGRFGTEAFF
TRBV5-1	TRBJ1-2	14	.	.	TGCGCCAGCAGGGCCGACTTGACTAACTATGGCTACACCTTC	CASRADLTNYGYTF
TRBV7-6	TRBJ1-2	12	.	.	TGTGCCAGCAGCTTAGCCGGACAGATTCCGACCTTC	CASSLAGQIPTF
TRBV19	TRBJ2-1	15	TRBD1	once	TGTGCCAGTAGTATATCGGGACAGGGGGGCTATGAGCAGTTCTTC	CASSISGQGGYEQFF
TRBV19	TRBJ2-7	14	.	.	TGTGCCAGTAGTTGGAGGACAGATGCTTACGAGCAGTACTTC	CASSWRTDAYEQYF
TRBV19	TRBJ1-2	14	.	.	TGTGCCAGTAGTATTCCCTGGGACACCTATGGCTACACCTTC	CASSIPWDTYGYTF
TRBV6-6	TRBJ1-1	11	.	once	TGTGCCAGCAGGACAGGAACTGAAGCTTTCTTT	CASRTGTEAFF
TRBV5-1	TRBJ1-1	16	TRBD1	.	TGCGCCAGCAGCCCAGGGACAGGGGGCCGTGACACTGAAGCTTTCTTT	CASSPGTGGRDTEAFF
TRBV9	TRBJ2-5	15	TRBD2	.	TGTGCCAGCTCTACCAGCGGGGGGGGACGAGAGACCCAGTACTTC	CASSTSGGGRETQYF
TRBV21-1	TRBJ2-7	16	.	medium-sized	TGTGCCAGCAGGGGGGGGCCTACTTCGAGCTCCTACGAGCAGTACTTC	CASRGGPTSSSYEQYF
TRBV28	TRBJ2-2	17	TRBD1	.	TGTGCCACCCTCGGACAGGGGATTTTTACGAACACCGGGGAGCTGTTTTTT	CATLGQGIFTNTGELFF
TRBV11-2	TRBJ2-1	16	TRBD2	.	TGTGCCAGCAGCTTACCTCTAGCGGGGGGCCGCAATGAGCAGTTCTTC	CASSLPLAGGRNEQFF
TRBV2	TRBJ1-2	16	.	.	TGTGCCAGCACGATCACCACCGGGACAACTAACTATGGCTACACCTTC	CASTITTGTTNYGYTF
TRBV13	TRBJ2-4	13	.	.	TGTGCCAGCAGCCGAAGCCGGGACATCCCTCGGTACTTC	CASSRSRDIPRYF
TRBV10-2	TRBJ1-1	13	.	.	TGCGCCAGCCAATTGACACTCGGCACTGAAGCTTTCTTT	CASQLTLGTEAFF
TRBV7-9	TRBJ2-7	14	.	few	TGTGCCAGCAGCCACCGGGGGAGCTCCTACGAGCAGTACTTC	CASSHRGSSYEQYF
TRBV4-1	TRBJ1-1	16	TRBD1	.	TGCGCCAGCAGCCAAGGGACAGGGTACTTGAACACTGAAGCTTTCTTT	CASSQGTGYLNTEAFF
TRBV11-2	TRBJ2-2	16	.	.	TGTGCCAGCAGCTCCGTAGAGGCAAGGAACACCGGGGAGCTGTTTTTT	CASSSVEARNTGELFF